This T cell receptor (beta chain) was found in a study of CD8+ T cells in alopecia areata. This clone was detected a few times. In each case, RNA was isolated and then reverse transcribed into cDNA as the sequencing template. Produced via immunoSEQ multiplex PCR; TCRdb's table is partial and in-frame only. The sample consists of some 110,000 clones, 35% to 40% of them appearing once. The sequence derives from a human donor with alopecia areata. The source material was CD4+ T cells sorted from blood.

CDR3 sequence reads: CSVEEGPGREQYF. The CDR3 DNA is TGCAGCGTTGAGGAAGGCCCCGGGAGGGAGCAGTACTTC. The chain employs TRBV29-1 and TRBJ2-7, with TRBD2 identical over 7 bases. This CDR3 has 13 residues. Looked up from germline, CDR1 is SQVTM and CDR2 is ANQGSEA. V lost 3 bases to trimming and J lost 7 bases; unmatched junction nucleotides: 9.